Sequencing of this T cell receptor (beta chain) was carried out in a study of cytomegalovirus exposure and HLA in healthy donors (dated by TCRdb to 2016 to 2017). Concerning the study at large: An earlier analysis of 550 to 700 of the donors reported 250 to 350 Gb of sequence data and some 120 million unique TCR beta sequences from 150 million to 200 million T cells. Of the roughly 400 genotyped donors, over 70% fell in the genetic ancestry cluster associated with self-reported Caucasian donors. The study combined high-throughput TCR immunosequencing, statistical association of individual TCRs with disease status, and machine learning to predict cytomegalovirus infection status. All discovery cohort repertoires had been generated using a single sequencing platform. HLA typing covered class I and class II loci at four-digit resolution. Because of strong linkage in the cohort, 4 to 6 DR-DQ haplotypes were treated as single units for association and clustering. The number of donors typed differed by locus, with roughly 629-640 for A, B, C, DRB1 and DQB1, about 500 for DQA1, approximately 570 for DPA1, and about 450 for DPB1. An earlier analysis of about 620 of the donors applied high-throughput TCR beta sequencing to assess whether each TCR beta V gene segment acted as functional or pseudogenic. Along with the roughly 700-subject first cohort, a separate validation cohort of more than 90 different subjects was used. The study was designed to test whether signatures of past pathogen exposure could be identified by cataloging public T cell receptors. Donor age, sex, ethnicity and CMV serostatus were compiled together with the repertoire data. Among about 400 genotyped donors of the cohort, an average of roughly 230,000 unique TCR beta nucleotide sequences was sequenced per donor, of which roughly 17% were non-productive. In the later analysis, no new phenotypic data were used to find candidate immune exposures; instead, reliance was placed on TCR beta sequences and their occurrence across donors. A later analysis re-analyzed previously published TCR beta repertoires from about 600 donors and added high-resolution HLA genotyping to study TCR occurrence patterns. In a later genetic analysis, genome-wide SNP genotypes for about three fifths of the roughly 670 donors were used, and that subset was treated as a discovery cohort. The study used immunosequencing to profile the T cell repertoires of under 700 subjects and linked those repertoires to cytomegalovirus serostatus. Approximately 300 gigabases of sequencing data and approximately 85 million unique TCR sequences were included in an early release covering about 620 HLA-typed donors.

The cohort comprised under 700 healthy bone marrow donors. At the time of sampling, every cohort member was nominally healthy, though immune exposures that went unrecorded were likely present. The donor was CMV seronegative and belonged to the group of 350 or so seronegative cohort members. Each donor provided a peripheral blood sample, and peripheral blood mononuclear cells were used for TCR beta sequencing. Genomic DNA was extracted from the blood cell samples with the Qiagen DNeasy Blood Extraction Kit. Of note for this clone: Its antigen is not yet known. No base quality information exists; no much larger clone differs at one position.

Library prep was done by the immunoSEQ multiplex PCR assay. The multiplex PCR relied on a mix of 60 forward primers for TCR Vbeta segments and 13 reverse primers for TCR Jbeta segments. Amplification of the CDR3 region of rearranged TCR beta genes was performed with a multiplex PCR assay on genomic DNA. On the Illumina HiSeq System, the amplified TCR beta libraries were sequenced as 87-base-pair reads. Per the original workflow: In a later analysis, 70 million to 95 million unique TCR beta chains were counted across the approximately 640 repertoires, and around 10 million of these chains were shared by at least two donors. To remove PCR and sequencing errors, raw reads were error-corrected and collapsed into unique sequences using a nearest-neighbor algorithm that merged closely related sequences. CDR3 sequences were aligned to IMGT reference sequences to assign V, D and J gene segments. Each retained sequence needed at least a six-nucleotide match to both a V gene segment and a J gene segment. Rearrangements were classified as productive when the CDR3 lacked stop codons and remained in frame with V and J, and all other rearrangements were classified as non-productive. Following IMGT convention, CDR3 was defined as the stretch from the second conserved V-encoded cysteine to the conserved J-encoded phenylalanine. The earlier analysis of about 620 of the donors excluded sequences that lacked an unambiguous match to a single V gene segment. An earlier analysis of 587 of the donors classified V segments as functional when productive rearrangements were above 56.7% and as segregating when the standard deviation between donors was above 5%. A statistical classification framework was built for diagnosing cytomegalovirus status from the catalog of TCR beta chain sequences. In a later analysis, V and J genes were assigned by comparing TCR nucleotide sequences against IMGT/GENE-DB human TR gene sequences. The TCRdist pipeline was used in a later analysis to assign CDR3 sequences and most-parsimonious VDJ recombination scenarios. A later analysis defined each TCR beta chain by its CDR3 amino acid sequence plus V-gene family, and excluded reads lacking a unique V-gene family. A later analysis removed over 500 highly shared, low-generation-probability nucleotide sequences to deal with suspected cross-contamination and a sequencing artifact. In a later analysis, a clonal expansion index for each public chain was calculated from normalized within-repertoire ranks of inferred template counts. A later analysis computed generation probabilities with a VDJ recombination model fitted to out-of-frame rearrangements, and checked the results against IGoR. Hypergeometric tests were used in a later analysis to score TCR-TCR, TCR-HLA and TCR-CMV co-occurrence, with a repertoire-size bias correction applied to the TCR pairs. In a later analysis, false discovery rates were estimated by permuting HLA or CMV assignments 20 times. In a later analysis, co-occurring TCRs were grouped with DBSCAN, and TCRdist sequence similarity was added when clustering was performed within HLA-allele-positive subsets. Repertoires with fewer than 30,000 or more than 120,000 public chains were left out of co-occurrence clustering, as were a handful of repertoires with anomalous nucleotide sharing. TCRdb stores this immuneACCESS table with in-frame sequences only. Part of the clones is absent; in the studies checked, under half of the shortfall reflects unresolved V genes, and no reason is known for the rest. For V, J and clone size, that table is used; D and trimming come from the DNA. A total of approximately 130,000 clones appear in this sample, over 70% of them only once. The top ten clonotypes cover around 1.8% of the sample.

Overall results and qualifications from the work: A few of the identified cytomegalovirus-associated TCR beta chains were confirmed in vitro to be specific for cytomegalovirus antigens. Because counts were too low, seventeen rarely observed V segments, including chromosome 9 orphons, were excluded from the earlier analysis of under 650 of the donors. For the cohort, immune exposure information was limited to CMV serostatus. The cohort was sequenced for TCR beta chains only, and without alpha or paired-chain data the features that could be detected were limited. The authors suggested that the approach could potentially be extended to other disease states and immunological phenotypes. The sequencing pipeline was judged likely to have produced a cluster of highly shared sequence variants as a technical artifact. Sequencing depth was assumed to be roughly uniform across donors in the presence/absence analyses, though that assumption may not hold. A further reported finding was that TCR beta sequences accurately predicted the HLA-A and HLA-B alleles for most subjects in the first cohort. Broadly in line with IMGT annotations, most TCR beta V segments showed up in productive rearrangements about 87% or about 30% of the time in an earlier analysis of approximately 640 of the donors. Correlated functional status among segregating V segments might be attributable to linkage disequilibrium, but an unknown experimental factor could not be ruled out. Cytomegalovirus status was reported to be diagnosed by the classifier with high specificity and sensitivity in both the original and validation cohorts. Most TCR sequences were observed very rarely across donors, whereas some public TCRs were present in many individuals. In a later analysis, HLA-associated TCR beta chains were found to be more clonally expanded and to have lower generation probabilities than equally common non-associated chains. Because some donors lacked HLA typing at each locus, the association tests relied only on the typed subset. In a later analysis, the rate of TCR association differed among HLA loci, with DRB1 alleles having the most associated TCRs and HLA-C alleles having the fewest. When HLA alleles, especially DR and DQ, strongly co-occurred, attributing TCR associations to individual alleles was difficult. An association between a missense DCLRE1C variant and V-gene and J-gene trimming of TCR beta chains was found in a later genetic analysis and replicated in an independent cohort. The study listed 150 to 200 TCR beta chains as associated with cytomegalovirus. A later analysis found that most CMV-associated TCR beta chains appeared HLA-restricted, with HLA associations seemingly driven largely by CMV exposure. A later analysis associated 16,951 TCR beta sequences with specific HLA alleles at a false discovery rate of 0.05. Several of the top co-occurrence clusters appeared to be linked to parvovirus B19, influenza, CMV and Epstein-Barr virus, according to a later analysis. According to a later genetic analysis, donors in an Asian-associated ancestry cluster had fewer N-insertions in productive TCRs than the roughly 670-donor mean.

This receptor was obtained from a woman aged 40 to 55 in good health and CMV-seronegative. Sequenced sample: PBMCs.

The sequenced DNA: TGTGCCAGCAGCCCTCAGGCTAGCGGGGCACCCTACGAGCAGTACTTC. Its product reads: CASSPQASGAPYEQYF. The rearrangement joined TRBV7-3 to TRBJ2-5; 9 of the junction bases match TRBD2. The better agreement between TRBJ2-7 and the DNA end casts doubt on the J call. Its CDR3 holds 16 amino acids, cysteine through phenylalanine. Only the CDR3 DNA is retained, 48 bases long and in frame from the first base. CDR1 and CDR2 (SGHTA, FQGTGA) derive from the germline V gene.